Described below is a single T cell receptor (beta chain) sequence and its context. The antigen it recognizes is unknown. There are no base qualities to consult, and no much larger clone falls within one base. Other DNA sequences of this sample code for an identical CDR3. The record originates from a study of shared clonotypes between healthy human individuals (dated by TCRdb to the early 2020s). In terms of the full investigation: Three men and a couple of women, aged 18 to 49 years, made up the cohort. To estimate repertoire size and how much clonotype sharing occurs between individuals, the study deeply sequenced the blood TCR repertoires of 5 or 6 healthy adults. For each donor, CD4 naive and CD4 memory were each run on three plates, CD8 naive on two plates, and CD8 memory on one plate. Between about 0.9 and 8.9 billion PBMCs per donor were obtained by leukapheresis. To increase sequencing depth and limit assay-specific biases, different laboratories used diverse techniques to prepare libraries and sequence TCR repertoires.

Using the deep immunoSEQ assay, multiplex PCR amplified TCR CDR3 regions from genomic DNA. Extracted genomic DNA from each cell subset was spread evenly across all wells of several immunoSEQ 96-well plates, with each plate serving as a replicate. Each replicate PCR for sorted subsets received roughly 0.2 ug genomic DNA, equal to about 30,000 T cell genomes. Purified libraries were quantified with a Qubit 3.0 fluorometer, sized on a Bioanalyzer 2100, and re-quantified with the KAPA Library Quantification kit. Each immunoSEQ 96-well plate was sequenced on its own single-read 150-cycle Illumina NextSeq 550 flow cell. On the authors' methods: Because the immunoSEQ output included only junctional sequences and no quality scores, the filtering could not be the same as the filtering used for full-length reads. Sequences were annotated with PyIR, a Python wrapper for IgBLAST v1.9, and V/J genes and CDR3 were assigned using IMGT germline references. Any read was removed if the V/J assignment was weak (E-value above 1e-6), the CDR3 was missing, or the read contained stop codons, out-of-frame junctions, or ambiguous translated residues. V3J clonotypes were defined as sequences sharing the same inferred V gene, J gene, and CDR3 amino acid sequence. To compute the percentage overlap between repertoires, the number of shared unique clonotypes was divided by the size of the smaller repertoire. Richness of each repertoire was evaluated using RTK rarefaction, the Chao1 estimator, and Recon v2.1 estimates of unobserved clonotypes. Generation probabilities were computed with OLGA for all TCRbeta clonotypes obtained by the gDNA method from a handful of donors. TCRdb re-hosts the immuneACCESS table, in-frame sequences only. Its copies lack some clones; in the studies checked, an unresolved V gene accounts for under half of them, and the cause for the rest is not known. The V and J calls and clone size were taken over from that table, and D and trimming were inferred from the DNA. The sample has about 1 million clones on record, under 80% of them singletons. The top ten constitute over 1.3% of the sample.

What the authors observed across the whole study: The genetic and exposure-history diversity represented was limited by the small number of donors. Naive subsets generally had larger estimated clonotype richness than memory subsets did. Clonotypes shared by all four sorted-subset donors showed higher generation probabilities than non-shared clonotypes. Even with the large sequencing depth, rarefaction of the sorted-subset datasets indicated that sequencing was incomplete. Approximately 5% of naive CD4, 3.5% of naive CD8, approximately 2% of memory CD4, and about 0.4% of memory CD8 clonotypes were shared across a few donors. Pairwise subsampling indicated that sequencing depth was expected to affect the degree of clonotype sharing among donors. Sampling was restricted to blood, and TCR repertoires in tissues likely differ from the TCR repertoires found in blood.

Germline trimming: 1 base from V, 3 bases from J; junction bases outside gene matches: 6. CDR1 and CDR2, looked up from the germline V gene, are SGHTA and FQGNSA. From the cysteine up to the phenylalanine, the CDR3 has a length of 15 residues. The DNA shown is the 45-base CDR3, in frame from base 1. Donors were healthy HIV-negative adults with no recently reported acute infections or vaccinations. Every donor was a Caucasian adult living in Nashville, Tennessee, USA. CD4+ T cells were enriched by magnetic negative selection, after which naive cells were positively selected on CD45RA and the negative fraction was taken as the memory subset. Blood was collected by leukapheresis, and PBMCs were isolated by Ficoll-Histopaque density gradient centrifugation and then cryopreserved in liquid nitrogen vapor phase. Purity and quantity of every magnetically sorted T cell population were checked by analytical flow cytometry. Each sorted fraction had its genomic DNA isolated and then quantified by UV absorbance on a Nanodrop 2000c.

The sequence came from a young man in good health. The chain is made from TRBV7-2 and TRBJ2-7; 7 middle bases align to TRBD2. The sequenced sample consisted of memory CD4+ T cells sorted from blood. This sample's cell subset or site label indicates: CD45RA-negative fraction. The CDR3 protein is CASSLVGGGSYEQYF. The sequenced DNA is TGTGCCAGCAGCTTAGTAGGTGGCGGGAGCTACGAGCAGTACTTC.